Frequency places the clone carrying this T cell receptor (beta chain) as medium-sized (0.01 to 0.1%). This CDR3 is 18 amino acids long. The sample belongs to a study of CXCR3-negative and CXCR3-positive naive CD8 T cells. 5' RACE with UMI labels generated the TRB cDNA libraries. Reanalyzing the 5' RACE reads, TCRdb keeps one entry per CDR3 protein, without DNA. This sample's table has 6,000 to 7,500 distinct CDR3 sequences. The chain has TRBV12-3 or TRBV12-4 and TRBJ2-3; lacking DNA, the TRBD1 call made by TCRdb goes unchecked. This clonotype was obtained from a human donor in good health. Some clones in this sample may be carry-over from other donors' samples. Material: naive CXCR3- CD8+ T cells from blood. Noted subset: CD45RO-CCR7+CD27+CD95- naive CD8+ T cells lacking CXCR3 (TNR3-). CDR3 protein: CASSFRGREPIRTDTQYF.